This T cell receptor (beta chain) was captured by sequencing in a study of blood T cell repertoires in COVID-19. V dropped 6 bases and J dropped 2 bases, with 32 bases sitting between them. Germline V lookup: CDR1 MDHEN, CDR2 SYDVKM. This CDR3 spans 21 amino acids. Produced via immunoSEQ multiplex PCR; TCRdb's table is partial and in-frame only. This table has about 68,000 clones, 79% appearing once. The clonotype originates from a woman in her 50s with acute or convalescent COVID-19. The V gene is TRBV28, the J gene TRBJ2-1, with a tentative D call TRBD1 (10 bases). Sequenced sample: peripheral blood. The CDR3 here is CASSPSAGTGATSGPYNEQFF. The CDR3 DNA reads as TGTGCCAGCAGCCCGAGCGCTGGGACAGGGGCTACTAGCGGGCCCTACAATGAGCAGTTCTTC.